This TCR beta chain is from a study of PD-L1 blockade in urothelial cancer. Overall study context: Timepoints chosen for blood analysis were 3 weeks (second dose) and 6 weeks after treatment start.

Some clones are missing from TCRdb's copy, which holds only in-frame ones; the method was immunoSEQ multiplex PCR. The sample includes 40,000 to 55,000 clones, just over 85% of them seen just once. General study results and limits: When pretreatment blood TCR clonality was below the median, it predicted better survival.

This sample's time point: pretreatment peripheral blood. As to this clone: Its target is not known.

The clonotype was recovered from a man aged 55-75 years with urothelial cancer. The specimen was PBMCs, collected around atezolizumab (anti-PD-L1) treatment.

The CDR3 is CASSSRGVEAASYNSPLHF. CDR3 nucleotide sequence: TGTGCCAGCAGCTCCCGGGGAGTCGAAGCCGCCTCCTATAATTCACCCCTCCACTTT. The chain couples TRBV7-9 to TRBJ1-6; D uncertain. This CDR3 contains 19 residues. Germline CDR1 reads SEHNR; CDR2 reads FQNEAQ (reference sequence). Trimming pared 4 bases from V and 0 bases from J, leaving 19 bases between.